The 21 T cell receptor beta chains listed next were all sequenced from one sample in a study of T cell repertoires in cytomegalovirus infection. TCRdb used MiXCR to reprocess the reads, holding one entry per CDR3 protein. Of approximately 140,000 distinct CDR3 sequences listed, 7.5% to 9% are singletons. What was sequenced was PBMCs. The receptors stem from a human donor in good health (CMV status not recorded). Some clones in this sample may be carry-over from other donors' samples.

To note about this clonotype: One end of the junction varies from germline; a read error may be responsible. This rearrangement joins TRBV11-2 to TRBJ1-1, with D perhaps matching TRBD1 (5 bases). CDR1 and CDR2 from the germline V gene are SGHAT and FQNNGV. This CDR3 region has 13 residues. The DNA of the CDR3 is TGTGCCAGCAGCTTATCATGGCAGGGAGACACTTCCTTT. As protein: CASSLSWQGDTSF.

Only a few counts were recorded for this clonotype. This chain uses TRBV10-3 with TRBJ2-5; 7 bases map to TRBD1. V shed 9 bases and J 2 bases; nucleotides not matched to a gene: 3. The length of the CDR3 is 12 residues. Germline-derived CDR1 and CDR2 are ENHRY and SYGVKD. CDR3 DNA: TGTGCCATTGGGACAGCTCAAGAGACCCAGTACTTC. Its protein product is CAIGTAQETQYF.

This clonotype was seen repeatedly, ten times or more. The rearrangement uses TRBV7-8 and TRBJ1-1, with TRBD1 identical over 7 bases. J gave up 1 base and V 5 bases, and 4 bases lay outside the gene matches. This CDR3 is 14 amino acids long. The germline CDR1 and CDR2 sequences are SGHVS and FQNEAQ. This CDR3 reads CASSLRQGNTEAFF. In DNA form, the CDR3 reads TGTGCCAGCAGCCTTCGACAGGGGAACACTGAAGCTTTCTTT.

This clonotype was counted many times. J is TRBJ1-4 and V is TRBV7-3; D is perhaps TRBD1 (6 bases). The CDR3 is 15 residues long. The V and J ends lost 5 bases and 4 bases respectively, with 14 bases between them. CDR1 and CDR2 (germline): SGHTA, FQGTGA. The CDR3 sequence: CASSLTGQINEKLFF. CDR3 in DNA: TGTGCCAGCAGCCTGACCGGACAGATTAATGAAAAACTGTTTTTT.

This clonotype was detected ten times or more. The chain joins TRBV7-2 to TRBJ2-7; a possible D gene is TRBD1 (5 bases). The CDR3 covers 14 residues. In germline, CDR1 is SGHTA, CDR2 FQGNSA. V lost 1 base and J lost 7, with 14 bases in between. The CDR3 DNA sequence: TGTGCCAGCAGCTTAGTACAGGCCCGTAGGGAGCAGTACTTC. This encodes CASSLVQARREQYF. Full variable domain (remainder filled in from reference TRBV7-2 and TRBJ2-7): GAGVSQSPSNKVTEKGKDVELRCDPISGHTALYWYRQSLGQGLEFLIYFQGNSAPDKSGLPSDRFSAERTGGSVSTLTIQRTQQEDSAVYLCASSLVQARREQYFGPGTRLTVT.

This clonotype was picked up many times. CDR3 protein: CSVVGHSSYNEQFF. The CDR3 nucleotides read TGCAGCGTTGTGGGACACAGCTCCTACAATGAGCAGTTCTTC. The chain recombines TRBV29-1 with TRBJ2-1, with a possible D match to TRBD1 (6 bases). Germline V CDR1 and CDR2: SQVTM, ANQGSEA. The germline V and J ends were trimmed by 4 bases and 0 bases, with 10 bases remaining between them. The CDR3 is made up of 14 amino acids.

This clonotype showed up many times. The V call is TRBV7-3, the J call TRBJ2-2; TRBD2 is a possible D gene (6 bases). Trimming removed 5 bases at V and 6 bases at J, with 13 bases between. The germline gives CDR1 SGHTA, CDR2 FQGTGA. The CDR3 has 14 residues. The CDR3 coding sequence is TGTGCCAGCAGCCCCTTTGGGGGGTCCGGGGAGCTGTTTTTT. Protein sequence: CASSPFGGSGELFF.

V and J are TRBV2 and TRBJ1-5, with D hard to call. Trimming left V 4 bases short and J 4 bases short, with 5 bases between. Germline values: CDR1 SNHLY, CDR2 FYNNEI. CDR3 length: 12 amino acids. The CDR3 DNA reads TGTGCCAGCAGTGTTCAGAATCAGCCCCAGCATTTT. Protein: CASSVQNQPQHF. The full variable domain, completed using reference TRBV2 and TRBJ1-5, is EPEVTQTPSHQVTQMGQEVILRCVPISNHLYFYWYRQILGQKVEFLVSFYNNEISEKSEIFDDQFSVERPDGSNFTLKIRSTKLEDSAMYFCASSVQNQPQHFGDGTRLSIL.

Many counts were recorded for this clonotype. The rearrangement links TRBV6-5 to TRBJ2-3; 9 bases fit TRBD1. Per germline, CDR1 MNHEY and CDR2 SVGAGI. This CDR3 is built from 17 residues. The junction had 13 bases not matched to a gene; V was cut back by 4 bases and J by 5 bases. The CDR3: CASSSFTGGASEDTQYF. The CDR3 DNA sequence: TGTGCCAGCAGTTCGTTTACAGGGGGCGCGTCCGAAGATACGCAGTATTTT.

This sequence joins TRBV20-1 and TRBJ1-5; 8 bases match TRBD1. V gave up 2 bases and J gave up 7 bases; unmatched junction bases: 7. The CDR3 sequence is 14 residues long. In germline, CDR1 is DFQATT, CDR2 SNEGSKA (reference sequence). CDR3 region: CSARSGQGLQPQHF. CDR3 sequence (DNA): TGCAGTGCTAGATCTGGACAGGGACTCCAGCCCCAGCATTTT.

V usage is TRBV28 and J usage is TRBJ2-3; maybe TRBD1 (5 bases). Trimming removed 6 bases at V and 2 bases at J, with 15 bases between. This CDR3 has 15 amino acids. The V gene's germline CDR1 is MDHEN and CDR2 SYDVKM. The CDR3 protein is CASSFGAPHTDTQYF. The DNA of the CDR3 is TGTGCCAGCAGCTTTGGGGCCCCGCACACAGATACGCAGTATTTT. Drawing the rest from reference TRBV28 and TRBJ2-3, the complete variable domain is DVKVTQSSRYLVKRTGEKVFLECVQDMDHENMFWYRQDPGLGLRLIYFSYDVKMKEKGDIPEGYSVSREKKERFSLILESASTNQTSMYLCASSFGAPHTDTQYFGPGTRLTVL.

This clonotype was picked up many times. This chain joins TRBV2 and TRBJ2-7, with D perhaps matching TRBD2 (5 bases). CDR3 length: 12 amino acids. The germline CDR1 and CDR2 sequences are SNHLY and FYNNEI. Trimming removed 6 bases from V and 7 bases from J, with 13 bases in between. The CDR3 region has the DNA TGTGCCAGCAGAAAAGCTAGGAGGGAGCAGTACTTC. Its protein is CASRKARREQYF.

The chain has TRBV19 and TRBJ1-1; 9 bases line up with TRBD1. Per germline, CDR1 LNHDA and CDR2 SQIVND (reference sequence). Trimming at V came to 7 bases and at J to 2 bases, leaving 11 bases not matched to a gene. This CDR3 is 16 amino acids long. Here the CDR3 reads CASTATGGPLNTEAFF. For the CDR3, the DNA is TGTGCCAGTACTGCGACAGGGGGTCCCCTAAACACTGAAGCTTTCTTT.

In this sample, this clonotype turned up many times. The chain is built from TRBV28 and TRBJ2-3; 9 bases are a match to TRBD1. The CDR3 has 15 residues. After removal of 5 bases from V and 5 bases from J, the junction contained 8 bases not matched to a gene. CDR1 is MDHEN, CDR2 SYDVKM, per germline. This chain's CDR3 is CASSRRQGVLDTQYF. The CDR3 region has the DNA TGTGCCAGCAGTCGGCGACAGGGGGTCTTAGATACGCAGTATTTT.

V is TRBV7-9 and J is TRBJ1-5; D is uncertain. The V gene's germline CDR1 is SEHNR and CDR2 FQNEAQ (reference sequence). Trimming removed 0 bases from V and 0 bases from J, with 12 bases in between. The CDR3 extends over 17 amino acids. This chain's CDR3 is CASSLALSVNSNQPQHF. CDR3 in DNA: TGTGCCAGCAGCTTAGCGCTCTCGGTGAATAGCAATCAGCCCCAGCATTTT.

This clonotype was detected ten times or more. This rearrangement joins TRBV28 to TRBJ1-1; 7 positions agree with TRBD1. The germline V gene has CDR1 MDHEN and CDR2 SYDVKM. The CDR3 has 14 residues. After removal of 5 bases from V and 7 bases from J, the junction contained 10 bases not matched to a gene. The DNA for the CDR3 is TGTGCCAGCAGTCGCTCCCCGGGACAGAATGAAGCTTTCTTT. It is translated as CASSRSPGQNEAFF.

At least ten counts were recorded for this clonotype. The chain links TRBV6-6 to TRBJ2-4; D remains ambiguous. Germline assignment: CDR1 MNHNY and CDR2 SVGAGI (reference sequence). The V and J ends lost 7 bases and 0 bases respectively, with 13 bases between them. This CDR3 has 15 amino acids. In nucleotides, the CDR3 is TGTGCCAGCACCCACACTGCCCTAGCCAAAAACATTCAGTACTTC. This translates into CASTHTALAKNIQYF.

This clonotype was detected only a few times. The CDR3 loop reads CSVKGLLRDNEQFF. CDR3 in DNA: TGCAGTGTAAAGGGACTACTCCGAGACAATGAGCAGTTCTTC. This chain links TRBV20-1 with TRBJ2-1, with TRBD2 identical over 7 bases. The junction had 11 bases not matched to a gene; V was cut back by 7 bases and J by 5 bases. There are 14 residues in the CDR3. Germline CDR1 DFQATT, CDR2 SNEGSKA (reference sequence).

The J gene is TRBJ2-3, the V gene TRBV6-5; D may be TRBD1 or TRBD2 (6 bases each). V lost 7 bases to trimming and J lost 3 bases, with 17 bases between them. The CDR3 covers 15 residues. CDR1 is MNHEY, CDR2 SVGAGI, per germline. The chain's CDR3 is CASKPGGSRTDTQYF. The DNA of the CDR3 is TGTGCCAGCAAACCCGGGGGCTCCAGGACAGATACGCAGTATTTT.

This clonotype came up many times. The rearrangement joins TRBV6-5 to TRBJ2-5, with TRBD1 matching over 8 bases. V was pared by 4 bases and J by 4 bases, with 8 bases of the junction left unmatched. This CDR3 is 15 amino acids long. Germline V lookup: CDR1 MNHEY, CDR2 SVGAGI. This chain's CDR3 is CASSFGRGHGETQYF. The CDR3 coding sequence is TGTGCCAGCAGTTTCGGCAGGGGGCACGGAGAGACCCAGTACTTC.

This clonotype appeared many times. The chain carries TRBV10-3 and TRBJ1-2; a possible D gene is TRBD1 (5 bases). Germline values: CDR1 ENHRY, CDR2 SYGVKD. V shed 7 bases and J shed 6 bases, with 15 bases lying between them. The CDR3 is 13 residues long. CDR3 in amino acids: CAITGAPADGYTF. The CDR3 coding sequence is TGTGCCATCACCGGGGCCCCCGCAGATGGCTACACCTTC.